These 20 T cell receptor beta chains came from one sample sequenced in a study of cytomegalovirus exposure and HLA in healthy donors. The study ran its PCR with 60 Vbeta and 13 Jbeta primers. Produced via immunoSEQ multiplex PCR; TCRdb's table is partial and in-frame only. The sample records about 110,000 clones, roughly 67% being singletons. The sequencing input was PBMCs. The receptors originated from a man aged 35-49 years in good health and CMV-seronegative.

This clone was detected only a few times. The chain is built from TRBV5-1 and TRBJ2-1; 10 bases agree with TRBD2. V lost 2 bases to trimming and J lost 4 bases; unmatched junction nucleotides: 3. Germline CDR1 reads SGHRS; CDR2 reads YFSETQ. There are 15 residues in the CDR3. CDR3 loop: CASSFLAGEYNEQFF. DNA of the CDR3: TGCGCCAGCAGCTTCCTAGCGGGGGAGTACAATGAGCAGTTCTTC. Full variable domain (missing parts from reference TRBV5-1 and TRBJ2-1): KAGVTQTPRYLIKTRGQQVTLSCSPISGHRSVSWYQQTPGQGLQFLFEYFSETQRNKGNFPGRFSGRQFSNSRSEMNVSTLELGDSALYLCASSFLAGEYNEQFFGPGTRLTVL.

This clone was counted only a few times. CDR3: CASSPGGRNEQFF. CDR3 coding DNA: TGTGCCAGCTCACCCGGGGGGAGGAATGAGCAGTTCTTC. This chain connects TRBV18 to TRBJ2-1, with 7 nucleotides matching TRBD2. V lost 3 bases to trimming and J lost 7 bases; unmatched junction nucleotides: 3. The CDR3 loop spans 13 amino acids. CDR1 KGHSH and CDR2 LQKENI come from the germline V gene.

In regard to this clone: At the DNA level, this CDR3 is encoded by other sequences in the same sample as well. The rearrangement joins TRBV5-6 to TRBJ1-1; possible D gene TRBD1, 5 bases. Germline CDR1 is SGHDT and CDR2 is YYEEEE. Trimming took 1 base from V and 0 from J, leaving 10 bases between them. The CDR3 sequence is 15 residues long. The CDR3 region has the DNA TGTGCCAGCAGCTTGCTTGAGACAGTGAACACTGAAGCTTTCTTT. As protein: CASSLLETVNTEAFF.

This clone has a single count. The chain employs TRBV6-1 and TRBJ2-7, with 8 nucleotides matching TRBD1. The CDR3 runs 14 residues. From germline, CDR1 is MNHNS and CDR2 SASEGT. V gave up 3 bases and J gave up 2 bases; unmatched junction bases: 3. CDR3 loop: CASSDRQGTYEQYF. In nucleotides, the CDR3 is TGTGCCAGCAGTGACCGACAGGGGACCTACGAGCAGTACTTC.

This clone was seen only a few times. The chain employs TRBV13 and TRBJ1-4; TRBD1 is a possible D gene (6 bases). In germline, CDR1 is PRHDT, CDR2 FYEKMQ (reference sequence). Trimming cost V 5 bases and J 7 bases, with 17 bases left between them. This CDR3 has 15 residues. The CDR3 DNA follows: TGTGCCAGCAGCAGCAAACCCAACAGGGTTGAAAAACTGTTTTTT. It codes for CASSSKPNRVEKLFF. Using reference TRBV13 and TRBJ1-4 for the parts outside the CDR3, the full variable domain is AAGVIQSPRHLIKEKRETATLKCYPIPRHDTVYWYQQGPGQDPQFLISFYEKMQSDKGSIPDRFSAQQFSDYHSELNMSSLELGDSALYFCASSSKPNRVEKLFFGSGTQLSVL.

The CDR3 loop is CASSPPSGGLYNEQFF. CDR3 bases: TGTGCCAGCAGCCCCCCGAGCGGGGGTCTCTACAATGAGCAGTTCTTC. This chain connects TRBV7-9 to TRBJ2-1; 8 bases line up with TRBD2. This CDR3 is built from 16 residues. Trimming removed 5 bases from V and 3 bases from J; junction bases left unmatched: 9. Germline V gene data show CDR1 as SEHNR and CDR2 as FQNEAQ (reference sequence). Supplemented by reference TRBV7-9 and TRBJ2-1, the full variable domain reads DTGVSQNPRHKITKRGQNVTFRCDPISEHNRLYWYRQTLGQGPEFLTYFQNEAQLEKSRLLSDRFSAERPKGSFSTLEIQRTEQGDSAMYLCASSPPSGGLYNEQFFGPGTRLTVL.

The rearrangement joins TRBV27 to TRBJ2-2; 7 bases fit TRBD1. The CDR3 sequence is 16 residues long. CDR1 and CDR2 (germline): MNHEY, SMNVEV (reference sequence). V lost 7 bases to trimming and J lost 3 bases; unmatched junction nucleotides: 11. The CDR3 DNA follows: TGTGCCAGCACTACCTTAACAGGGGTGGACACCGGGGAGCTGTTTTTT. It yields the protein CASTTLTGVDTGELFF.

The chain couples TRBV7-6 to TRBJ2-3, with 9 bases aligning to TRBD2. CDR3 length: 16 residues. Germline assignment: CDR1 SGHVS and CDR2 FNYEAQ. Trimming at V came to 4 bases and at J to 4 bases, leaving 9 bases not matched to a gene. Written as DNA, the CDR3 is TGTGCCAGCAGCTCCTGGACTAGCGACAACTCAGATACGCAGTATTTT. Encoded protein: CASSSWTSDNSDTQYF. The whole variable domain, remainder taken from reference TRBV7-6 and TRBJ2-3, is GAGVSQSPRYKVTKRGQDVALRCDPISGHVSLYWYRQALGQGPEFLTYFNYEAQQDKSGLPNDRFSAERPEGSISTLTIQRTEQRDSAMYRCASSSWTSDNSDTQYFGPGTRLTVL.

The chain recombines TRBV2 with TRBJ2-5; 10 positions agree with TRBD2. This CDR3 comprises 15 residues. Germline V gives CDR1 SNHLY, CDR2 FYNNEI. V trimming: 4 bases; J trimming: 4 bases; junction bases outside the gene matches: 6. CDR3 nucleotides: TGTGCCAGCAGTGTGTTACTAGCGGGGTCAGAGACCCAGTACTTC. Its protein product is CASSVLLAGSETQYF.

V usage is TRBV29-1 and J usage is TRBJ2-1, with D uncertain. This CDR3 comprises 13 residues. V gave up 3 bases and J gave up 2 bases, with 8 bases separating them. Germline CDR1 SQVTM, CDR2 ANQGSEA. In DNA form, the CDR3 reads TGCAGCGTTGAGACAACGACCTACAATGAGCAGTTCTTC. Amino acids: CSVETTTYNEQFF.

J is TRBJ2-2 and V is TRBV7-9, with TRBD2 identical over 9 bases. V lost 4 bases to trimming and J lost 7 bases; unmatched junction nucleotides: 16. The germline V gene has CDR1 SEHNR and CDR2 FQNEAQ (reference sequence). The CDR3 spans 18 residues. For the CDR3, the DNA is TGTGCCAGCAGCTCGAACCATGGGACTAGCAGAGGGGTCGGGGAGCTGTTTTTT. Translation gives CASSSNHGTSRGVGELFF.

The chain links TRBV2 to TRBJ2-7; 7 bases fit TRBD1. The CDR3 totals 14 residues. Germline lookup yields CDR1 SNHLY and CDR2 FYNNEI. The V and J ends lost 7 bases and 2 bases, in that order; junction bases with no gene match: 8. In nucleotides, the CDR3 is TGTGCCAGCAAGATACAGGGGTCCCCCTACGAGCAGTACTTC. It translates to CASKIQGSPYEQYF.

The chain employs TRBV7-9 and TRBJ1-2; possibly TRBD1 for D (6 bases). CDR3 length equals 13 residues. The germline gives CDR1 SEHNR, CDR2 FQNEAQ (reference sequence). Trimming pared 11 bases from V and 5 bases from J, leaving 18 bases between. For the CDR3, the DNA is TGTGCCTCGGGGCAGGGGAATTTTTATGGCTACACCTTC. The encoded protein is CASGQGNFYGYTF.

The chain recombines TRBV15 with TRBJ2-1; weak D call: TRBD1 (5 bases). The CDR3 sequence is 14 residues long. V shed 4 bases and J shed 3 bases, with 10 bases lying between them. CDR1 and CDR2 from the germline V gene are LNHNV and YYDKDF (reference sequence). CDR3 sequence (DNA): TGTGCCACCAGCACCCTAGACAGCTACAATGAGCAGTTCTTC. Amino acids: CATSTLDSYNEQFF.

The chain employs TRBV4-1 and TRBJ2-7; 12 bases line up with TRBD1. The ends lost 3 bases at V and 5 bases at J; junction bases unmatched: 2. The CDR3 extends over 14 amino acids. Germline values: CDR1 MGHRA, CDR2 YSYEKL. In nucleotides, the CDR3 is TGCGCCAGCAGCCACGGGACAGGGGGCGACGAGCAGTACTTC. Translation gives CASSHGTGGDEQYF.

The chain combines TRBV7-9 with TRBJ2-5, with D maybe TRBD1 (5 bases). Gene TRBJ2-7 matches the end of the DNA better, so the J call may be wrong. This CDR3 is 13 amino acids long. Germline CDR1 SEHNR, CDR2 FQNEAQ (reference sequence). For the CDR3, the DNA is TGTGCCAGCAGCGGTAGGGGCGGCGGCGAGCAGTACTTC. Residues: CASSGRGGGEQYF.

The chain uses TRBV19 and TRBJ1-3, with D unclear. The CDR3 spans 17 residues. The V end was cut by 2 bases, the J end by 0 bases, with 14 bases between. From germline, CDR1 is LNHDA and CDR2 SQIVND (reference sequence). The CDR3 region is CASSISSMANSGNTIYF. The CDR3 region has the DNA TGTGCCAGTAGTATATCCTCGATGGCCAACTCTGGAAACACCATATATTTT. Looking up the rest from reference TRBV19 and TRBJ1-3 gives the full variable domain: DGGITQSPKYLFRKEGQNVTLSCEQNLNHDAMYWYRQDPGQGLRLIYYSQIVNDFQKGDIAEGYSVSREKKESFPLTVTSAQKNPTAFYLCASSISSMANSGNTIYFGEGSWLTVV.

The chain combines TRBV13 with TRBJ1-4; possibly TRBD1 for D (5 bases). Trimming shortened V by 0 bases and J by 8 bases, and 13 bases separated the two germline ends. Germline CDR1 reads PRHDT; CDR2 reads FYEKMQ (reference sequence). The CDR3 is 15 residues long. CDR3 region: CASSLGPGGEEKLFF. CDR3 coding DNA: TGTGCCAGCAGCTTAGGGCCCGGGGGTGAAGAAAAACTGTTTTTT. The entire variable domain, with the rest obtained from reference TRBV13 and TRBJ1-4, is as follows: AAGVIQSPRHLIKEKRETATLKCYPIPRHDTVYWYQQGPGQDPQFLISFYEKMQSDKGSIPDRFSAQQFSDYHSELNMSSLELGDSALYFCASSLGPGGEEKLFFGSGTQLSVL.

V is TRBV6-5 and J is TRBJ1-1; possibly TRBD1 for D (5 bases). Germline V gives CDR1 MNHEY, CDR2 SVGAGI. Trimming cost V 6 bases and J 1 base, with 15 bases left between them. The CDR3 is made up of 15 amino acids. Here the CDR3 DNA reads TGTGCCAGCAGAGTCACGGGGGAAAAGAACACTGAAGCTTTCTTT. This codes for CASRVTGEKNTEAFF.

The J gene is TRBJ2-2, the V gene TRBV28; D perhaps matches TRBD2 (6 bases). Trimming left V 5 bases short and J 5 bases short, with 12 bases between. The CDR3 has 14 amino acids. From germline, CDR1 is MDHEN and CDR2 SYDVKM. This CDR3 reads CASSRGLRTGELFF. The CDR3 coding sequence is TGTGCCAGCAGTAGGGGACTGCGGACCGGGGAGCTGTTTTTT.